These 23 T cell receptor beta chains share one sample of origin, sequenced in a study of CXCR3-negative and CXCR3-positive naive CD8 T cells. All TRB cDNA libraries came from 5' RACE performed with UMI labels. TCRdb reprocessed the 5' RACE reads; each CDR3 protein has one entry and no DNA is given. This sample contains 100,000 to 150,000 distinct CDR3 sequences. Sample: naive CXCR3- CD8+ T cells from blood. The sample's subset: CD45RO-CCR7+CD27+CD95- naive CD8+ T cells lacking CXCR3 (TNR3-). The receptors shown here come from a human donor in good health. Some clones in this sample may be carry-over from other donors' samples.

V is TRBV11-3 and J is TRBJ2-1; TCRdb outputs TRBD1, but without DNA this stays unchecked. The CDR3 covers 16 residues. The germline CDR1 and CDR2 sequences are SGHNT and YENEEA. The CDR3 sequence: CASSGSGAFAADEQFF.

The genes are TRBV19 and TRBJ2-3; TCRdb outputs TRBD2, but without DNA this stays unchecked. Germline V lookup: CDR1 LNHDA, CDR2 SQIVND (reference sequence). CDR3 length: 13 amino acids. The CDR3: CASTSGGADTQYF.

The chain has TRBV7-9 and TRBJ2-7; TCRdb calls TRBD1, which cannot be checked without DNA. Per the germline V gene, CDR1 is SEHNR and CDR2 is FQNEAQ (reference sequence). The CDR3 length is 14 residues. Here the CDR3 reads CASSKGGNSYEQYF.

The chain links TRBV6-5 to TRBJ2-1. CDR3 length equals 12 residues. Germline V gene sequence: CDR1 MNHEY, CDR2 SVGAGI. This chain's CDR3 is CASSPSLNEQFF.

The chain employs TRBV4-3 and TRBJ2-7; without DNA, the TCRdb call of TRBD1 cannot be checked. Looked up from germline, CDR1 is LGHNA and CDR2 is YSLEER. This CDR3 spans 17 amino acids. Here the CDR3 reads CASSQDWQGLGGYEQYF.

This chain joins TRBV20-1 and TRBJ2-7. The germline V gene encodes CDR1 DFQATT and CDR2 SNEGSKA (reference sequence). CDR3 size: 12 residues. The chain's CDR3 is CSARDQIYEQYF.

The gene calls are TRBV25-1 and TRBJ1-4; without DNA, the TCRdb call of TRBD1 cannot be checked. The CDR3 spans 15 residues. Germline CDR1 and CDR2: MGHDK and SYGVNS. The CDR3 spells CASSDPRVSSEKLFF.

The chain links TRBV7-3 to TRBJ2-3; the D call of TRBD2 rests on TCRdb alone, since no DNA is present to check it. This CDR3 spans 17 amino acids. Germline values: CDR1 SGHTA, CDR2 FQGTGA. The CDR3 reads CASSLGGGAWGTDTQYF.

The CDR3 reads CASSQEWGEYEQYF. The chain joins TRBV5-4 to TRBJ2-7; TCRdb's D call of TRBD1 is untestable without DNA. The CDR3 totals 14 residues. CDR1 SGHNT and CDR2 YYREEE come from the germline V gene (reference sequence).

The CDR3 spells CASSLGPVHDTQYF. The genes are TRBV7-9 and TRBJ2-3; without DNA, the TCRdb call of TRBD1 cannot be checked. The length of the CDR3 is 14 residues. Germline V gene lookup returns CDR1 SEHNR and CDR2 FQNEAQ (reference sequence). Combining the CDR3 with reference TRBV7-9 and TRBJ2-3 gives the whole variable domain DTGVSQNPRHKITKRGQNVTFRCDPISEHNRLYWYRQTLGQGPEFLTYFQNEAQLEKSRLLSDRFSAERPKGSFSTLEIQRTEQGDSAMYLCASSLGPVHDTQYFGPGTRLTVL.

This chain links TRBV6-4 with TRBJ2-2; with no DNA, the TCRdb D assignment of TRBD1 cannot be verified. Germline assignment: CDR1 MRHNA and CDR2 SNTAGT. There are 19 residues in the CDR3. The CDR3 sequence: CASSRSPAGTDAGGGELFF.

The genes are TRBV20-1 and TRBJ2-7. The CDR3 is 11 amino acids. Germline V lookup: CDR1 DFQATT, CDR2 SNEGSKA (reference sequence). The CDR3 is CSAREDFEQYF.

This rearrangement joins TRBV6-2 or TRBV6-3 to TRBJ2-1; TCRdb gives TRBD2 as the D gene, but with no DNA this cannot be confirmed. The CDR3 is made up of 18 amino acids. The germline V gene encodes CDR1 MNHEY and CDR2 SVGEGT. CDR3 sequence: CASSYSRARDYLYNEQFF.

V gene TRBV10-1 combines with J gene TRBJ2-1; TCRdb reports TRBD2, a call that lacks DNA to check it against. The germline V gene encodes CDR1 WNHNN and CDR2 SYGVQD (reference sequence). This CDR3 has 17 residues. CDR3: CASSAGLGLGRYNEQFF.

The CDR3 here is CASSWLTGNYEQYF. The chain is built from TRBV6-2 or TRBV6-3 and TRBJ2-7; lacking DNA, the TRBD1 call made by TCRdb goes unchecked. Germline-derived CDR1 and CDR2 are MNHEY and SVGEGT. This CDR3 has 14 residues.

The rearrangement joins TRBV4-3 to TRBJ1-2. There are 14 residues in the CDR3. CDR1 is LGHNA, CDR2 YSLEER, per germline. CDR3 residues: CASSQALENYGYTF.

The chain recombines TRBV20-1 with TRBJ2-1; TCRdb reports TRBD2, a call that lacks DNA to check it against. The CDR3 sequence is 16 residues long. Germline CDR1 and CDR2: DFQATT and SNEGSKA (reference sequence). CDR3 region: CSARDSEGPNYNEQFF.

The genes are TRBV29-1 and TRBJ2-1. The CDR3 runs to 12 residues. Germline V lookup: CDR1 SQVTM, CDR2 ANQGSEA. The chain's CDR3 is CSVEDSGNEQFF.

V gene TRBV3-1 combines with J gene TRBJ2-1. CDR1 and CDR2 from the germline V gene are LGHDT and YNNKEL (reference sequence). The CDR3 extends over 15 amino acids. The CDR3 loop reads CASSAQASSYNEQFF.

The chain couples TRBV20-1 to TRBJ2-5; TCRdb indicates TRBD1, and absent DNA this call remains unverified. Germline V gene lookup returns CDR1 DFQATT and CDR2 SNEGSKA (reference sequence). The CDR3 is 11 residues long. This chain's CDR3 is CSASALRTQYF.

The chain uses TRBV9 and TRBJ2-7; TCRdb outputs TRBD2, but without DNA this stays unchecked. The CDR3 sequence is 15 residues long. Germline V CDR1 and CDR2: SGDLS, YYNGEE. This chain's CDR3 is CASSVVPSGTYEQYF.

The V and J genes are TRBV12-3 or TRBV12-4 and TRBJ2-3; as DNA is missing, the TRBD1 call by TCRdb cannot be tested. The CDR3 runs to 13 residues. CDR3: CAINRGGTDTQYF.

This sequence joins TRBV9 and TRBJ2-7. The length of the CDR3 is 14 residues. CDR1 is SGDLS and CDR2 is YYNGEE in the germline V gene. CDR3 residues: CASSVNAGAHEQYF.